Presented here are 13 T cell receptor beta chains from one specimen sequenced in a study of blood T cell repertoires in COVID-19 (TCRdb year 2020). The library was built by means of the immunoSEQ multiplex PCR assay. TCRdb took this table from immuneACCESS and kept in-frame rearrangements with V and J called. Such tables lack part of the clones; where checked against another copy, unresolved V genes explain under half of the gap, and the rest is unexplained. Within this sample are roughly 86,000 clones, with under 85% of them counted one time only. Jointly, the top ten make up 2.5% to 3.5% of the sample. Sequences were obtained from peripheral blood. The receptors stem from a woman older than 75 with COVID-19, enrolled during active disease.

The sample holds a few counts of this clone. V gene TRBV19 combines with J gene TRBJ1-1; 8 bases map to TRBD1. V gave up 8 bases and J gave up 8 bases; unmatched junction bases: 10. The CDR3 spans 13 residues. Germline V gene lookup returns CDR1 LNHDA and CDR2 SQIVND (reference sequence). The DNA of the CDR3 is TGTGCCAGTCAGGGGGCCCCATGGGGAGAAGCTTTCTTT. This translates into CASQGAPWGEAFF.

This clone was seen a single time. J is TRBJ2-5 and V is TRBV5-1; D perhaps matches TRBD2 (5 bases). Germline CDR1 is SGHRS and CDR2 is YFSETQ. Trimming left V 1 base short and J 1 base short, with 14 bases between. The CDR3 extends over 16 amino acids. In DNA form, the CDR3 reads TGCGCCAGCAGCTTGTTGAATGCGGGTCCCCAAGAGACCCAGTACTTC. The encoded protein is CASSLLNAGPQETQYF. Combining the CDR3 with reference TRBV5-1 and TRBJ2-5 gives the whole variable domain KAGVTQTPRYLIKTRGQQVTLSCSPISGHRSVSWYQQTPGQGLQFLFEYFSETQRNKGNFPGRFSGRQFSNSRSEMNVSTLELGDSALYLCASSLLNAGPQETQYFGPGTRLLVL.

The V call is TRBV6-5, the J call TRBJ2-3; a weak D match, TRBD2 (6 bases). CDR3 length: 14 amino acids. V was pared by 6 bases and J by 0 bases, with 10 bases between. CDR1 is MNHEY, CDR2 SVGAGI, per germline. CDR3 in DNA: TGTGCCAGCAGACCGGGGACTAGCACAGATACGCAGTATTTT. It translates to CASRPGTSTDTQYF.

The table lists this clone with a count of one. The chain carries TRBV3-1 (or the pseudogene TRBV3-2) and TRBJ2-5, with a possible D match to TRBD2 (5 bases). This CDR3 has 14 residues. Germline V gene sequence: CDR1 LGHDT, CDR2 YNNKEL (reference sequence). V lost 6 bases to trimming and J lost 3 bases, with 14 bases between them. CDR3 in DNA: TGTGCCAGCAGACCCCACGGACTGAAAGAGACCCAGTACTTC. Translating gives CASRPHGLKETQYF.

The chain has TRBV6-2 or TRBV6-3 and TRBJ1-2, with D hard to call. Germline V gives CDR1 MNHEY, CDR2 SVGEGT. This CDR3 spans 13 amino acids. V dropped 5 bases and J dropped 0 bases, with 7 bases sitting between them. In nucleotides, the CDR3 is TGTGCCAGCAGTACCCAGGCTAACTATGGCTACACCTTC. This translates into CASSTQANYGYTF.

The chain recombines TRBV20-1 with TRBJ2-2; TRBD1 agrees at 9 bases. This CDR3 spans 15 amino acids. Per the germline V gene, CDR1 is DFQATT and CDR2 is SNEGSKA (reference sequence). The ends lost 3 bases at V and 3 bases at J; junction bases unmatched: 5. CDR3 sequence: CSASPGTGYTGELFF. The DNA of the CDR3 is TGCAGTGCTAGTCCCGGGACAGGGTACACCGGGGAGCTGTTTTTT.

The rearrangement links TRBV9 to TRBJ1-1; D call uncertain. Trimming removed 4 bases at V and 2 bases at J, with 15 bases between. The CDR3 is made up of 15 amino acids. In germline, CDR1 is SGDLS, CDR2 YYNGEE. The CDR3 loop reads CASSPRPMANTEAFF. DNA of the CDR3: TGTGCCAGCAGCCCCCGCCCCATGGCTAACACTGAAGCTTTCTTT.

This chain uses TRBV6-1 with TRBJ1-2; D is ambiguous. Per the germline V gene, CDR1 is MNHNS and CDR2 is SASEGT. The germline V and J ends were trimmed by 0 bases and 1 base, with 18 bases remaining between them. The CDR3 sequence is 18 residues long. The CDR3 DNA reads TGTGCCAGCAGTGAAGCAGTTACGGGGTCCGACTATAACTATGGCTACACCTTC. It encodes CASSEAVTGSDYNYGYTF.

The rearrangement joins TRBV7-3 to TRBJ2-3; 11 nucleotides agree with TRBD1. The CDR3 is 16 residues long. The germline V gene has CDR1 SGHTA and CDR2 FQGTGA. V dropped 5 bases and J dropped 1; count of bases not matched to a gene: 5. As DNA, the CDR3 is TGTGCCAGCAGCCCTCGGACAGGGGGCGGCACAGATACGCAGTATTTT. Residues: CASSPRTGGGTDTQYF.

The rearrangement links TRBV3-1 (or the pseudogene TRBV3-2) to TRBJ1-5, with D possibly matching TRBD1 (5 bases). Trimming left V 3 bases short and J 1 base short, with 7 bases between. This CDR3 comprises 14 residues. Germline assignment: CDR1 LGHDT and CDR2 YNNKEL (reference sequence). Here the CDR3 reads CASSQGRSNQPQHF. The CDR3 nucleotides are TGTGCCAGCAGCCAGGGGCGCAGCAATCAGCCCCAGCATTTT.

The genes are TRBV27 and TRBJ2-7, with 11 nucleotides matching TRBD2. Losses at the gene ends were 4 bases for V and 3 bases for J; bases not matched to a gene: 17. Germline V lookup: CDR1 MNHEY, CDR2 SMNVEV (reference sequence). The CDR3 runs 19 residues. The CDR3, as DNA: TGTGCCAGCAGTTCCGCAACCCACGGACTAGCGGGTTCCCTCTACGAGCAGTACTTC. Its protein is CASSSATHGLAGSLYEQYF.

The V call is TRBV20-1, the J call TRBJ1-1; D remains unclear. The CDR3 has 12 amino acids. Deletions cut 3 bases from V and 5 bases from J, with 10 bases between. The germline V gene encodes CDR1 DFQATT and CDR2 SNEGSKA (reference sequence). The CDR3 is CSASPKRTEAFF. CDR3 nucleotide sequence: TGCAGTGCTAGTCCAAAGAGGACTGAAGCTTTCTTT.

V and J are TRBV18 and TRBJ1-4; D perhaps matches TRBD1 (5 bases). Germline V CDR1 and CDR2: KGHSH, LQKENI. V was trimmed by 2 bases and J by 4 bases, leaving 14 bases between them. The CDR3 contains 16 residues. This CDR3 is CASSPWYDSLNEKLFF. The CDR3 DNA is TGTGCCAGCTCACCATGGTACGACAGCCTTAATGAAAAACTGTTTTTT.